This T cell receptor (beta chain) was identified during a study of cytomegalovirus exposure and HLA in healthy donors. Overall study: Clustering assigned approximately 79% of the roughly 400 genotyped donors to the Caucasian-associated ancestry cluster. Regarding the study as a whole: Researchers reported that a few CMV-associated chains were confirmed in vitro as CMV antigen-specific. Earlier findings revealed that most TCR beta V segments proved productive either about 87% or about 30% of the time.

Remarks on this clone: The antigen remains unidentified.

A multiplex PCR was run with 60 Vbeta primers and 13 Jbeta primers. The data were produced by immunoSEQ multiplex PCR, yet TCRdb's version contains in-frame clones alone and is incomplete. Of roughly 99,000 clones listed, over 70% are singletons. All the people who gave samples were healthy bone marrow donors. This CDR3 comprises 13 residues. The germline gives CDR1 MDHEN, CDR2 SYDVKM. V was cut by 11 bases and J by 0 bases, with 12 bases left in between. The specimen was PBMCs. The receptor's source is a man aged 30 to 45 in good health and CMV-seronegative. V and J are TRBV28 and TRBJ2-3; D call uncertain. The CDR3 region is CALTSPSTDTQYF. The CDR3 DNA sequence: TGTGCCCTAACGAGTCCGAGCACAGATACGCAGTATTTT.